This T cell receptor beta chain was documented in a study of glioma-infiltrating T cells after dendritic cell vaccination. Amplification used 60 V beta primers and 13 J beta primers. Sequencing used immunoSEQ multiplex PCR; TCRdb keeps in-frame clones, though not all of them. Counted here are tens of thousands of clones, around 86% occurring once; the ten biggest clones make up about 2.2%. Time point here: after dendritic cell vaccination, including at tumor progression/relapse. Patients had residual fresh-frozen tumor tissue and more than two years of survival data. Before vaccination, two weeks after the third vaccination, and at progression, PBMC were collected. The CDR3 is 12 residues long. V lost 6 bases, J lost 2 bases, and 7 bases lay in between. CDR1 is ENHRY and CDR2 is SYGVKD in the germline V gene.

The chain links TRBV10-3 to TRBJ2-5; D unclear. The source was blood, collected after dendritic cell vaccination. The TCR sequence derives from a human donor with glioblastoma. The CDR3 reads CAISPKQETQYF. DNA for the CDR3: TGTGCCATCAGCCCTAAACAAGAGACCCAGTACTTC.